This TCR beta chain was captured by sequencing in a study of blood T cell repertoires in COVID-19. About the study: Donors in the United States, Italy and Spain gave samples during acute or convalescent COVID-19. PBMCs, B-cell-depleted T cells, or T cells were the source of the cDNA or gDNA that made up the material.

Per germline, CDR1 GTSNPN and CDR2 SVGIG (reference sequence). This CDR3 has 13 amino acids. V was clipped by 5 bases and J by 8 bases, with 18 bases between them. Original processing methods: The assay estimated nucleated cells by amplifying reference gene primers. The repertoire was sequenced with immunoSEQ multiplex PCR; TCRdb's copy has only in-frame clones and lacks some. V and J calls and clone size are copied from that table; D and trimming were computed from the DNA. The sample records around 30,000 clones, under 95% being singletons. This sequence was found in a man in his 70s with active or convalescent COVID-19. Sequences were obtained from peripheral blood. The V call is TRBV30, the J call TRBJ1-2; D call uncertain. The DNA for the CDR3 is TGTGCCTGGCGGGGAGCGAGGGTTGAAGGCTACACCTTC. Encoded protein: CAWRGARVEGYTF.